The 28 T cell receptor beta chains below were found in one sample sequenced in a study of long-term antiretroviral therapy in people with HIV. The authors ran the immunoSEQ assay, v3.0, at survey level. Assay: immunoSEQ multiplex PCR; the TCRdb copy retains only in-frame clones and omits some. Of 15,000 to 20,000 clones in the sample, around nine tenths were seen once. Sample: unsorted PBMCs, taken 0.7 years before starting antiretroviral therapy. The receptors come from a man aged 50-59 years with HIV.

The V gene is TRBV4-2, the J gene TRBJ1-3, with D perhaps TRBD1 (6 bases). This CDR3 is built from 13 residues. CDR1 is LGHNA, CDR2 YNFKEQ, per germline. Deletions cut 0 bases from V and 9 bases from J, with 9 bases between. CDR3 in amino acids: CASSQEGATTIYF. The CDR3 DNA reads TGTGCCAGCAGCCAAGAGGGGGCCACCACCATATATTTT.

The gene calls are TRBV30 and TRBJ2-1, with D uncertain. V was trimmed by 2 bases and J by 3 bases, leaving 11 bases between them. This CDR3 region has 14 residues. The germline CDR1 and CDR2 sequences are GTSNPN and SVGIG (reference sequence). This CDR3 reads CAWSKGSFYNEQFF. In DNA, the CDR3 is TGTGCCTGGAGTAAGGGAAGCTTCTACAATGAGCAGTTCTTC.

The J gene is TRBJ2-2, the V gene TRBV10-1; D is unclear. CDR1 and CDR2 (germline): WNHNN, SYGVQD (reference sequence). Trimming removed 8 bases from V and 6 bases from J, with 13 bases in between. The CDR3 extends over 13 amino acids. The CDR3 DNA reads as TGCGCCAGCCGCACCGGACCCGCCGGGGAGCTGTTTTTT. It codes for CASRTGPAGELFF.

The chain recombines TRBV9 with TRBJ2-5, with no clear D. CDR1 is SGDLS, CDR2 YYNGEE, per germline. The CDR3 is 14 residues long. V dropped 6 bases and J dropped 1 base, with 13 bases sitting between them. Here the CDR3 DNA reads TGTGCCAGCACTCCAGGCGGCCTCCAAGAGACCCAGTACTTC. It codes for CASTPGGLQETQYF.

DNA for the CDR3: TGTGCCTGGAAAGGGGACAGGGATGGCTACACCTTC. Translating it yields CAWKGDRDGYTF. The chain has TRBV30 and TRBJ1-2; TRBD1 aligns across 9 bases. Germline V gene data show CDR1 as GTSNPN and CDR2 as SVGIG (reference sequence). With 4 bases clipped from V and 6 bases from J, the junction kept 3 bases outside the gene matches. The length of the CDR3 is 12 residues.

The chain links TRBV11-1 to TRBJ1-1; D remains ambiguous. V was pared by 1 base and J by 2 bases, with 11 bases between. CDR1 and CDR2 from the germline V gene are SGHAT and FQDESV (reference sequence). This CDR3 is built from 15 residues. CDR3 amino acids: CASSLGGIRNTEAFF. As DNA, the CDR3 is TGTGCCAGCAGCTTAGGAGGAATACGAAACACTGAAGCTTTCTTT.

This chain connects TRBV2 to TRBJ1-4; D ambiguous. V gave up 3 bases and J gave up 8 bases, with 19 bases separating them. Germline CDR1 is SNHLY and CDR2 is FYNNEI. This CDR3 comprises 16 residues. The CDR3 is CASSDPISDRGEKLFF. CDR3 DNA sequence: TGTGCCAGCAGTGACCCGATTTCAGACCGGGGAGAAAAACTGTTTTTT.

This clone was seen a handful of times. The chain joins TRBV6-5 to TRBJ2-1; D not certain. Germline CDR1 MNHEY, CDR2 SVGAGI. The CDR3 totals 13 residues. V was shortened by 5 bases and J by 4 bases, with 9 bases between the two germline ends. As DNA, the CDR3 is TGTGCCAGCAGTACCCCGAAGTACAATGAGCAGTTCTTC. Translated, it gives CASSTPKYNEQFF.

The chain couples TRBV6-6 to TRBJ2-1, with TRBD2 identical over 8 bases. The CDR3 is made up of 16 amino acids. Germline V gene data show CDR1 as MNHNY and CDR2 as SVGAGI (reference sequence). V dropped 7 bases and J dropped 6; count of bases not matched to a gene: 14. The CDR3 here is CASTNSGRGVANEQFF. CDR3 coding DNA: TGTGCCAGCACTAATAGTGGGCGGGGGGTCGCCAATGAGCAGTTCTTC.

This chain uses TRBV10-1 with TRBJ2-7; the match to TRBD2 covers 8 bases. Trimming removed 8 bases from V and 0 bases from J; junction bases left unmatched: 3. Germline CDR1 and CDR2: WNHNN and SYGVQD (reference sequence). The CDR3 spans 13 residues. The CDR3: CASSAGVSYEQYF. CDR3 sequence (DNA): TGCGCCAGCTCAGCGGGGGTCTCCTACGAGCAGTACTTC.

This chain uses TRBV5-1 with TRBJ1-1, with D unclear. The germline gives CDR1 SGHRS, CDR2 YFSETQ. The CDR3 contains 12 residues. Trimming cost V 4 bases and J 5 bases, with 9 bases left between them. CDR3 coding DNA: TGCGCCAGCAGCCCGGGAAGGACTGAAGCTTTCTTT. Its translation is CASSPGRTEAFF.

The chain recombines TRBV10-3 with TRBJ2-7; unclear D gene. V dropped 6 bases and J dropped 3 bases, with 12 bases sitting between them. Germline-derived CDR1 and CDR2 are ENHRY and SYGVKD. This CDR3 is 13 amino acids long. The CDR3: CAIRPQSNYEQYF. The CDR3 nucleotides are TGTGCCATCAGACCCCAATCGAACTACGAGCAGTACTTC.

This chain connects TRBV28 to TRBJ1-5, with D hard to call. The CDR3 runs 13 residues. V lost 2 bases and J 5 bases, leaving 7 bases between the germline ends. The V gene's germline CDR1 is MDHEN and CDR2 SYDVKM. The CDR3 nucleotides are TGTGCCAGCAGTTTACTGAGGCATCAGCCCCAGCATTTT. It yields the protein CASSLLRHQPQHF.

As DNA, the CDR3 is TGCGCCAGCAGCCCACTGGATAGCGGGGTTTACAATGAGCAGTTCTTC. It encodes CASSPLDSGVYNEQFF. The genes are TRBV5-1 and TRBJ2-1; TRBD2 matches 8 bases. Looked up from germline, CDR1 is SGHRS and CDR2 is YFSETQ. V was pared by 4 bases and J by 4 bases, with 10 bases of the junction left unmatched. This CDR3 is 16 amino acids long.

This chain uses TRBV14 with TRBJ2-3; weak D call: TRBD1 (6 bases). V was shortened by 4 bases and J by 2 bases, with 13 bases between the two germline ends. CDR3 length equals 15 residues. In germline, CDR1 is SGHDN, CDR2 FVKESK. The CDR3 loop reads CASSRWGQATDTQYF. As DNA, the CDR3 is TGTGCCAGCAGCCGCTGGGGGCAAGCCACAGATACGCAGTATTTT.

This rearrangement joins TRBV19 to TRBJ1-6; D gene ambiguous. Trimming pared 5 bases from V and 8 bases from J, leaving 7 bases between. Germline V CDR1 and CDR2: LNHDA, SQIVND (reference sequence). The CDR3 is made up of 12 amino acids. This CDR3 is CASSSAYSPLHF. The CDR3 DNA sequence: TGTGCCAGTAGTTCGGCTTATTCACCCCTCCACTTT.

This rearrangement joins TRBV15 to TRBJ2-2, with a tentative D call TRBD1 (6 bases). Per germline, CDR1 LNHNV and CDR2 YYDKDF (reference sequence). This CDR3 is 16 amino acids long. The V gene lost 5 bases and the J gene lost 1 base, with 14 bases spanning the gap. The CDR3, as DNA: TGTGCCACCAGCGGATCCAAGGACAGGAACACCGGGGAGCTGTTTTTT. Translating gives CATSGSKDRNTGELFF.

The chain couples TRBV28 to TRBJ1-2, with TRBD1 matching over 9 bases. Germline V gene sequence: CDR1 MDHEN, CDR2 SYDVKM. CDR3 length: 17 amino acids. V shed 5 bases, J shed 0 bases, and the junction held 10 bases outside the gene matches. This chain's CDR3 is CASSLLPGQGANYGYTF. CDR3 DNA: TGTGCCAGCAGTCTCTTACCGGGACAGGGTGCTAACTATGGCTACACCTTC.

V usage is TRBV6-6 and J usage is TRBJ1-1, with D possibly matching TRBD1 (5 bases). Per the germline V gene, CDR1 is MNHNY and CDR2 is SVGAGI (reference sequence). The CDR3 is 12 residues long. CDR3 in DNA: TGTGTCGGTTCGGGGGTGGCGACTGAAGCTTTCTTT. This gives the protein CVGSGVATEAFF.

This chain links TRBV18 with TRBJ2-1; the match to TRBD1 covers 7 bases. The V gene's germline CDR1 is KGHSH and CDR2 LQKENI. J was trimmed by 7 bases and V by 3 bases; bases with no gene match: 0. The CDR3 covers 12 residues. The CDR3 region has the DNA TGTGCCAGCTCACCGACAGGGAATGAGCAGTTCTTC. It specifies CASSPTGNEQFF.

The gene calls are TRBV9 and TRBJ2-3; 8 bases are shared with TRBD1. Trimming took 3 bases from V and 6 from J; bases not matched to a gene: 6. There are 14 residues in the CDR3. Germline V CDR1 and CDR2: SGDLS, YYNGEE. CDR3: CASSEDRVRDTQYF. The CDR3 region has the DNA TGTGCCAGCAGCGAGGACAGGGTTCGCGATACGCAGTATTTT.

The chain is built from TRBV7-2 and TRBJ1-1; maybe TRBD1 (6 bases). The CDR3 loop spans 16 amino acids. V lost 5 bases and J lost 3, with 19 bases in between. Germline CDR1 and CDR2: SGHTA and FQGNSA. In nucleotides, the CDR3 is TGTGCCAGCAGCCGAAAGACAGGCACCCGGGACACTGAAGCTTTCTTT. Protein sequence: CASSRKTGTRDTEAFF.

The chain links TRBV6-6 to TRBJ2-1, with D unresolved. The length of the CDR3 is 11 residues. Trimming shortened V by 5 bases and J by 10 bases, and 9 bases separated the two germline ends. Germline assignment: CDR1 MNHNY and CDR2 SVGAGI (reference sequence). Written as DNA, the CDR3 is TGTGCCAGCAGTGCCTTGCGGGAGCAGTTCTTC. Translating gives CASSALREQFF.

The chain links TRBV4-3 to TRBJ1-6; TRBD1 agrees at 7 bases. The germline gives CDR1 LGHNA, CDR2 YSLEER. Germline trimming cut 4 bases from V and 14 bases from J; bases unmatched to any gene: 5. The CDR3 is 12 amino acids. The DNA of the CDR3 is TGCGCCAGCAGCCGCCAGGGGGGGACCCTCCACTTT. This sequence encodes CASSRQGGTLHF.

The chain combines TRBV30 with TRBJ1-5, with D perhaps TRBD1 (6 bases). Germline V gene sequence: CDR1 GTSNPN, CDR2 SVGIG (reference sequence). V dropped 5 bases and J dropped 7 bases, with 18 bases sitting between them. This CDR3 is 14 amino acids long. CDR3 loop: CAWAATGGNQPQHF. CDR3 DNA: TGTGCCTGGGCGGCGACAGGCGGGAACCAGCCCCAGCATTTT.

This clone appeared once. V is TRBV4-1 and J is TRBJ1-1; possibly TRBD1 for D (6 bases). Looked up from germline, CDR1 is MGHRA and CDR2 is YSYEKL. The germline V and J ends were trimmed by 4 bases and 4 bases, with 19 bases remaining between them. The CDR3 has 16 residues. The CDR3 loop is CASSRGPKGGGTEAFF. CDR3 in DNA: TGCGCCAGCAGCCGAGGCCCTAAGGGAGGGGGCACTGAAGCTTTCTTT.

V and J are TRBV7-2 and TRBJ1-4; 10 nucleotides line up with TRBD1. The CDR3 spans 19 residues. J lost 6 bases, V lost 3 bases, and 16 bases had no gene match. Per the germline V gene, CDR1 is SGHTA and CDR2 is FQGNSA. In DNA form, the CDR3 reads TGTGCCAGCAGCTTTATCGGGGGTGGGGCGGGGACAGGGGATGAAAAACTGTTTTTT. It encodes CASSFIGGGAGTGDEKLFF.

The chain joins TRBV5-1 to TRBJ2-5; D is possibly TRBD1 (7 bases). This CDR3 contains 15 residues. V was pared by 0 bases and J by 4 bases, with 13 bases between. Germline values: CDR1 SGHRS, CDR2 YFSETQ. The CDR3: CASSLGPGGSETQYF. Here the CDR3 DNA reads TGCGCCAGCAGCTTGGGCCCAGGGGGGTCAGAGACCCAGTACTTC.